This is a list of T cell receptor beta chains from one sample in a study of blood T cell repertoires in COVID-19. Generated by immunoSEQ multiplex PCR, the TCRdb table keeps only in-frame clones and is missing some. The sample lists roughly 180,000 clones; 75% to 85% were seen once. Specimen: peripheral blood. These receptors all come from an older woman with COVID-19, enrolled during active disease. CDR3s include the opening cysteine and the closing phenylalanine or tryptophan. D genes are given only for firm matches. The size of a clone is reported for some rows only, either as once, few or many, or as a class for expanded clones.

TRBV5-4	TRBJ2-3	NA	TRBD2	TGTGCCAGCAGCTTGAGTAATACGGGGGGTCGAGATACGCAGTATTTT	CASSLSNTGGRDTQYF
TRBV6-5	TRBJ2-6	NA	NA	TGTGCCAGCAGTACCGGAGCGTCGGGGGCCAACGTCCTGACTTTC	CASSTGASGANVLTF
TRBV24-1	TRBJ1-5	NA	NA	TGTGCCACCGGATGGAGACACAGGGGCAATCAGCCCCAGCATTTT	CATGWRHRGNQPQHF
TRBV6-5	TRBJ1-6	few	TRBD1	TGTGCCAGCAGTTACTCCTTGGGACAGGATAATTCACCCCTCCACTTT	CASSYSLGQDNSPLHF
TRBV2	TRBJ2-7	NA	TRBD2	TGTGCCAGCAGCGCTCTAGCGGGAGGGACGGGGGAGCAGTACTTC	CASSALAGGTGEQYF
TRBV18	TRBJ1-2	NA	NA	TGTGCCAGCTCACCAGAGACCTTCGCGGATGGCTACACCTTC	CASSPETFADGYTF
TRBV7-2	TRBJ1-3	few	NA	TGTGCCAGCAGCTCCTCGCACAGGGGAAACACCATATATTTT	CASSSSHRGNTIYF
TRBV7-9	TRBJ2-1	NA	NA	TGTGCCATCCATCATCTGAGCTCCTACAATGAGCAGTTCTTC	CAIHHLSSYNEQFF
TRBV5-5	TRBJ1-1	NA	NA	TGTGCCAGCAGCTACCTACAGGGAATCGGTGAAGCTTTCTTT	CASSYLQGIGEAFF
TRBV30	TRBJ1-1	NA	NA	TGTGCCTGGAGTTCCCCCGGGACACACGCAATGAACACTGAAGCTTTCTTT	CAWSSPGTHAMNTEAFF
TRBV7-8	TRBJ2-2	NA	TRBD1	TGTGCCAGCAGCGTTTCAGGACAGGGCTCTATTACCCTGTTTTTT	CASSVSGQGSITLFF
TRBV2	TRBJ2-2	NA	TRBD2	TGTGCCAGCAGCGGGACTAGCGGGAGCAACACCGGGGAGCTGTTTTTT	CASSGTSGSNTGELFF
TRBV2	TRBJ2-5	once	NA	TGTGCCAGCAGTGAATGGGACAAAGAGACCCAGTACTTC	CASSEWDKETQYF
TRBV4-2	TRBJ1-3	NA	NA	TGTGCCAGCAGCCAAGGGGCGGTGGGACAAAGCTCTGGAAACACCATATATTTT	CASSQGAVGQSSGNTIYF
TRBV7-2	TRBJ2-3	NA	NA	TGTGCCAGCAGCCTTCGGGACTTCCGAGATACGCAGTATTTT	CASSLRDFRDTQYF
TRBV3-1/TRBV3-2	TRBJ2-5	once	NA	TGTGCCAGCAGCTTCTCTGGGCGGGGCCGGGGGATAGAGACCCAGTACTTC	CASSFSGRGRGIETQYF
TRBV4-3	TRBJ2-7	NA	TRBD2	TGCGCCAGCAGCCAGGCTAGCGGGAGGGCTCATTACGAGCAGTACTTC	CASSQASGRAHYEQYF
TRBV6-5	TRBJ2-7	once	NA	TGTGCCAGCAGTCCCACCGGGACGCTAGCGTACGAGCAGTACTTC	CASSPTGTLAYEQYF
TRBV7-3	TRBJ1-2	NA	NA	TGTGCCAGCAGCTCCCAGGGAGGCCTGGTAACGAACTACACCTTC	CASSSQGGLVTNYTF
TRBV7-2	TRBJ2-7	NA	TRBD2	TGTGCCAGCAGCCCAGGACTAGCCCCCTACGAGCAGTACTTC	CASSPGLAPYEQYF
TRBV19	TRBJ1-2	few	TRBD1	TGTGCCAGTAGTCCGCCCCGACTTCTGACAGGGAAGTATGGCTACACCTTC	CASSPPRLLTGKYGYTF
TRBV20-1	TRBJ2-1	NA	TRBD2	TGCAGTGCTAGTAGACTAGCGGGAGTAGGTGAGCAGTTCTTC	CSASRLAGVGEQFF
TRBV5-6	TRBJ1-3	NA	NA	TGTGCCAGCAGCTTGGGGGAGGGAAACACCATATATTTT	CASSLGEGNTIYF
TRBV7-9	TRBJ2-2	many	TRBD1	TGTGCCAGCAGCAGAGAAAAACCGGGACAGAAGAACACCGGGGAGCTGTTTTTT	CASSREKPGQKNTGELFF
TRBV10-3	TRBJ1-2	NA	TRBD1	TGTGCCATCAGTGAGGGACAGGGTAGTGGCTACACCTTC	CAISEGQGSGYTF
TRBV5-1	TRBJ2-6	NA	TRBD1	TGCGCCAGCAGTTTTACAGGGGCTGGGGCCAACGTCCTGACTTTC	CASSFTGAGANVLTF
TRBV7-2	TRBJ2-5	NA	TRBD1	TGTGCCAGCAGCGTCGGGACAGGGGGAGAGACCCAGTACTTC	CASSVGTGGETQYF
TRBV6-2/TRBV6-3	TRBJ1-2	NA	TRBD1	TGTGCCAGCAGTCCCCGACAGGGGAATGGCTACACCTTC	CASSPRQGNGYTF
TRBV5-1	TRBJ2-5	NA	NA	TGCGCCACCAACGAGGCCCGGGGGATCCAAGAGACCCAGTACTTC	CATNEARGIQETQYF
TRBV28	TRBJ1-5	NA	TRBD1	TGTGCCAGCAGGCGACAGGGGCCGTCCAATCAGCCCCAGCATTTT	CASRRQGPSNQPQHF
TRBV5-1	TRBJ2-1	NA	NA	TGCGCCAGCAGCTTCTTGGTGGGAGCCGACAATGAGCAGTTCTTC	CASSFLVGADNEQFF
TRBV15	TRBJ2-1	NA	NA	TGTGCCACCGGACGGGATTACTCCTACAATGAGCAGTTCTTC	CATGRDYSYNEQFF
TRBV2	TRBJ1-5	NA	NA	TGTGCCAGCAGTGCCTGGGCTAATAGCAATCAGCCCCAGCATTTT	CASSAWANSNQPQHF
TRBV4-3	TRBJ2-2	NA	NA	TGCGCCAGCAGCCAAGGGCCCGCTACCGGGGAGCTGTTTTTT	CASSQGPATGELFF
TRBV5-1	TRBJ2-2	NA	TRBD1	TGCGCCAGCACCGCAGGGGGCGCGAACACCGGGGAGCTGTTTTTT	CASTAGGANTGELFF
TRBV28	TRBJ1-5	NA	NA	TGTGCCAGCAGTTTGAGGGTAGGCAATCAGCCCCAGCATTTT	CASSLRVGNQPQHF
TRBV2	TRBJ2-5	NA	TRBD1	TGTGCCAGCTGTGTGGCAGGGGGCCTAGAGACCCAGTACTTC	CASCVAGGLETQYF